These 3 T cell receptor beta chains share one sample of origin, sequenced in a study of CXCR3-negative and CXCR3-positive naive CD8 T cells. Libraries were UMI-labeled 5' RACE TRB cDNA. TCRdb re-called the 5' RACE reads, yielding one record per CDR3 amino acid sequence without DNA. The sample table sets out 46,000 or so distinct CDR3 sequences. The specimen was naive CXCR3- CD8+ T cells from blood. Subset denoted: CD45RO-CCR7+CD27+CD95- naive CD8+ T cells lacking CXCR3 (TNR3-). These receptors all stem from a human donor in good health. Some clones in this sample may be carry-over from other donors' samples.

V usage is TRBV6-6 and J usage is TRBJ2-2; TCRdb's assignment of TRBD2 cannot be checked, as there is no DNA. CDR1 and CDR2 from the germline V gene are MNHNY and SVGAGI (reference sequence). This CDR3 is built from 17 residues. CDR3 sequence: CASSYGPADANTGELFF.

The rearrangement uses TRBV28 and TRBJ1-1; the D call from TCRdb, TRBD1, cannot be confirmed without DNA. Germline CDR1 MDHEN, CDR2 SYDVKM. CDR3 length: 14 residues. The CDR3 is CASDAGDMNTEAFF.

The V call is TRBV6-2 or TRBV6-3, the J call TRBJ2-7. CDR1 is MNHEY and CDR2 is SVGEGT in the germline V gene. The CDR3 loop spans 13 amino acids. CDR3 amino acids: CASSFHNSYEQYF.